A selection of T cell receptor beta chains follows, all from one sample in a study of cytomegalovirus exposure and HLA in healthy donors. Libraries were prepared by immunoSEQ multiplex PCR; TCRdb keeps only in-frame clonotypes and omits some of them. The repertoire includes about 140,000 clones, around 72% of them detected once, and roughly 1.3% sits in the top ten. Source material: PBMCs. These receptor sequences come from a woman aged 40 to 49 in good health and CMV-seronegative. Both conserved end residues are part of each CDR3.

TRBV23-1	TRBJ2-2	CAIVGRTFNTGELFF
TRBV18	TRBJ2-2	CASSPSLAGLTGELFF
TRBV7-8	TRBJ1-1	CASSLGRGQEAFF
TRBV5-1	TRBJ1-2	CASSLVESGQARGLYTF
TRBV7-2	TRBJ1-3	CASSLAGSGVRRNTIYF
TRBV4-1	TRBJ2-3	CASSQDQRDTNTQYF
TRBV5-1	TRBJ1-3	CASSPWTDSGNTIYF
TRBV6-5	TRBJ1-2	CASTAGYGYTF
TRBV5-6	TRBJ1-1	CASSWGMGGGTEAFF
TRBV4-3	TRBJ1-4	CASSQDLAGDEKLFF
TRBV5-1	TRBJ2-1	CASSRTTGTSGGAINEQFF
TRBV29-1	TRBJ1-1	CSVQVGVGNTEAFF
TRBV20-1	TRBJ1-1	CSVEDYTEAFF
TRBV28	TRBJ1-2	CASSTGGESYGYTF
TRBV5-5	TRBJ1-1	CASSLTAEDTEAFF
TRBV6-6	TRBJ1-4	CASSGGRTGNEKLFF
TRBV6-1	TRBJ1-2	CASSVGRANYGYTF
TRBV5-6	TRBJ2-7	CASSLGGFSEQYF
TRBV4-1	TRBJ1-2	CASSQGGPNYGYTF
TRBV6-4	TRBJ2-1	CASSFLAGGFNSYNEQFF
TRBV4-1	TRBJ1-5	CASSQRQNNQPQHF
TRBV7-9	TRBJ2-3	CASSPRSGVTTDTQYF
TRBV7-2	TRBJ2-4	CASSSGQGANIQYF
TRBV2	TRBJ2-1	CASSELAADNEQFF
TRBV2	TRBJ2-1	CASSGIAAHNEQFF
TRBV4-1	TRBJ1-3	CASSQGRASSPGNTIYF
TRBV5-1	TRBJ1-6	CASSPGQGDSPLHF
TRBV4-1	TRBJ2-4	CASSRGQEDIQYF
TRBV9	TRBJ2-3	CASSVGGSGYGTQYF
TRBV2	TRBJ1-2	CASSDEIYGYTF
TRBV6-1	TRBJ1-2	CASSEGRLNYGYTF
TRBV4-1	TRBJ1-5	CASSPSGIQPQHF
TRBV5-1	TRBJ2-1	CASSLVSGDNEQFF
TRBV18	TRBJ2-1	CASSPFDLWEQFF
TRBV6-1	TRBJ1-1	CASSPTGNTEAFF
TRBV5-5	TRBJ1-4	CASSPAAGPNEKLFF
TRBV7-8	TRBJ2-3	CASSVESRLAIDTQYF
TRBV13	TRBJ1-2	CASSAGTGYGYTF
TRBV18	TRBJ1-2	CASSPPTDSYYGYTF
TRBV7-7	TRBJ2-1	CASSPGGVYNEQFF
TRBV13	TRBJ1-1	CASSSETGNTNTEAFF
TRBV7-2	TRBJ2-1	CASSLRLDNEQLF
TRBV14	TRBJ1-2	CASSQDLSYYGYTF
TRBV7-2	TRBJ1-1	CASRMTGVPFF
TRBV5-6	TRBJ1-6	CASNSNPAFGTLHF